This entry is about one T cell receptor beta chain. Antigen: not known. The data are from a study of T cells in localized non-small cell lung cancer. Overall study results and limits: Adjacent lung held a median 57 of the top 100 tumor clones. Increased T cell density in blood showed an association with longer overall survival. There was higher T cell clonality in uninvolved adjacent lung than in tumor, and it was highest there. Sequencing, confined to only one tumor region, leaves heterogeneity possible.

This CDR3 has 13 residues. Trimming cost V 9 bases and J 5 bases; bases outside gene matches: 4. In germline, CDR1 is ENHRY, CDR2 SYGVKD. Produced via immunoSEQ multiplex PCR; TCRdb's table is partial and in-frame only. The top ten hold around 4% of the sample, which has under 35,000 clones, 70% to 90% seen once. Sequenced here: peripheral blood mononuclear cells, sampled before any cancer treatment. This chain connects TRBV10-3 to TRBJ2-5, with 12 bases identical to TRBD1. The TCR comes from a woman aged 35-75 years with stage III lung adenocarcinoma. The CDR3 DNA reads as TGTGCCATAGGGACAGGGGGCGTTGAGACCCAGTACTTC. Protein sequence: CAIGTGGVETQYF.